This is a list of T cell receptor beta chains from one sample in a study of shared clonotypes between healthy human individuals. Profiling relied on immunoSEQ multiplex PCR, and the TCRdb table lists in-frame clones only, not all of them. The data hold approximately 2.3 million clones, with approximately 95% observed a single time. Sequenced sample: naive CD4+ T cells from PBMCs. Every receptor here comes from a man between 18 and 29 years old in good health. Some clones in this sample may be carry-over from other donors' samples. The CDR3 runs from the conserved cysteine through the conserved F or W. Each record gives: CDR3 DNA, CDR3 protein, J gene, D gene, clone size, V gene. The D gene is left open where the match is weak. A row's size may be missing; if present it is once, few, many or a size class.

CDR3 DNA: TGTGCCAGCAGCTTTACTAGCGGGAGGGCCGCTGGGGCCAACGTCCTGACTTTC
CDR3 protein: CASSFTSGRAAGANVLTF
J gene: TRBJ2-6
D gene: TRBD2
clone size: .
V gene: TRBV7-3

CDR3 DNA: TGTGCCAGCACCCCTCAAGGGGCATCTGAAGCTTTCTTT
CDR3 protein: CASTPQGASEAFF
J gene: TRBJ1-1
D gene: .
clone size: .
V gene: TRBV13

CDR3 DNA: TGCGCCAGCAGCTTGAGACAGGGGTATGGCTACACCTTC
CDR3 protein: CASSLRQGYGYTF
J gene: TRBJ1-2
D gene: TRBD1
clone size: .
V gene: TRBV5-1

CDR3 DNA: TGTGCTAGTGGGGGGAGCCCGACTAGTCATACGCAGTATTTT
CDR3 protein: CASGGSPTSHTQYF
J gene: TRBJ2-3
D gene: .
clone size: .
V gene: TRBV12-5

CDR3 DNA: TGTGCCAGCAGCTTCTCAAGGGTTTTCACTGAAGCTTTCTTT
CDR3 protein: CASSFSRVFTEAFF
J gene: TRBJ1-1
D gene: .
clone size: .
V gene: TRBV7-2

CDR3 DNA: TGTGCCTGGAGTGTAGGGGCGGGATCCTTGGGAGAGCAGTTCTTC
CDR3 protein: CAWSVGAGSLGEQFF
J gene: TRBJ2-1
D gene: .
clone size: .
V gene: TRBV30

CDR3 DNA: TGTGCCAGCACCTCTAGAGCAGATACGCAGTATTTT
CDR3 protein: CASTSRADTQYF
J gene: TRBJ2-3
D gene: .
clone size: .
V gene: TRBV9

CDR3 DNA: TGTGCCAGCAGTTACGACAGGTCTGGAAACACCATATATTTT
CDR3 protein: CASSYDRSGNTIYF
J gene: TRBJ1-3
D gene: .
clone size: .
V gene: TRBV6-6

CDR3 DNA: TGTGCCAGCAGCTTACGGAGCAGGGAGACCCAGTACTTC
CDR3 protein: CASSLRSRETQYF
J gene: TRBJ2-5
D gene: .
clone size: .
V gene: TRBV7-3

CDR3 DNA: TGCGCCAGCAGCTCGACTAGCGGGAGAGGCGAGCAGTACTTC
CDR3 protein: CASSSTSGRGEQYF
J gene: TRBJ2-7
D gene: TRBD2
clone size: .
V gene: TRBV5-1

CDR3 DNA: TGTGCCAGCAGCTTGGAGAGGACTACCTACTACAATGAGCAGTTCTTC
CDR3 protein: CASSLERTTYYNEQFF
J gene: TRBJ2-1
D gene: .
clone size: .
V gene: TRBV5-6

CDR3 DNA: TGTGCCAGCAGTGATCTCCTCGTTAGCGCCGGGGAGCTGTTTTTT
CDR3 protein: CASSDLLVSAGELFF
J gene: TRBJ2-2
D gene: .
clone size: .
V gene: TRBV6-1

CDR3 DNA: TGTGCCAGCAGCTCGGGGCCCTATCAGCCCCAGCATTTT
CDR3 protein: CASSSGPYQPQHF
J gene: TRBJ1-5
D gene: .
clone size: .
V gene: TRBV7-3

CDR3 DNA: TGTGCCATCAGTGAGGCACAGGGGGTTAGCACAGATACGCAGTATTTT
CDR3 protein: CAISEAQGVSTDTQYF
J gene: TRBJ2-3
D gene: TRBD1
clone size: .
V gene: TRBV10-3

CDR3 DNA: TGTGCCAGCAGTGGACAGACAGATACGCAGTATTTT
CDR3 protein: CASSGQTDTQYF
J gene: TRBJ2-3
D gene: .
clone size: .
V gene: TRBV2

CDR3 DNA: TGTGCCAGCAGCCAGACAGGGGGACTAGCGGGCCGCGAGCAGTACTTC
CDR3 protein: CASSQTGGLAGREQYF
J gene: TRBJ2-7
D gene: TRBD2
clone size: .
V gene: TRBV4-2

CDR3 DNA: TGCGCCAGCAGCCCGCGCCAGGGAAACACCATATATTTT
CDR3 protein: CASSPRQGNTIYF
J gene: TRBJ1-3
D gene: .
clone size: once
V gene: TRBV4-1

CDR3 DNA: TGTGCCAGCAGCCCCGGACAGGGGACCTACGAGCAGTACTTC
CDR3 protein: CASSPGQGTYEQYF
J gene: TRBJ2-7
D gene: TRBD1
clone size: once
V gene: TRBV6-5

CDR3 DNA: TGTGCCTGGAGCGTCCGGGCCGCTACGCCCTACGAGCAGTACTTC
CDR3 protein: CAWSVRAATPYEQYF
J gene: TRBJ2-7
D gene: .
clone size: .
V gene: TRBV30

CDR3 DNA: TGCAGCGTTGAGGCTAGCGGGAGAGGCCGAGAGACCCAGTACTTC
CDR3 protein: CSVEASGRGRETQYF
J gene: TRBJ2-5
D gene: TRBD2
clone size: .
V gene: TRBV29-1

CDR3 DNA: TGTGCCAGCAGTGTTGAGGGAGCTGGGGAGCTGTTTTTT
CDR3 protein: CASSVEGAGELFF
J gene: TRBJ2-2
D gene: .
clone size: .
V gene: TRBV2

CDR3 DNA: TGTGCCAGCAGCTTGATGAGCGGCGCCTACAATGAGCAGTTCTTC
CDR3 protein: CASSLMSGAYNEQFF
J gene: TRBJ2-1
D gene: .
clone size: .
V gene: TRBV5-5

CDR3 DNA: TGCGCCAGCAGCGGTCCGGGCACAGATACGCAGTATTTT
CDR3 protein: CASSGPGTDTQYF
J gene: TRBJ2-3
D gene: .
clone size: .
V gene: TRBV10-1

CDR3 DNA: TGTGCCAGCAGCGCACTAGCGGGAAGAGCAGATACGCAGTATTTT
CDR3 protein: CASSALAGRADTQYF
J gene: TRBJ2-3
D gene: TRBD2
clone size: .
V gene: TRBV9

CDR3 DNA: TGCGCCAGCAGCGCGACTAGCGGAACCACCGGGGAGCTGTTTTTT
CDR3 protein: CASSATSGTTGELFF
J gene: TRBJ2-2
D gene: TRBD2
clone size: once
V gene: TRBV5-1

CDR3 DNA: TGTGCCAGCAGTTTATTGAGTCCAGGGGGGCTCGGTGGCTACACCTTC
CDR3 protein: CASSLLSPGGLGGYTF
J gene: TRBJ1-2
D gene: TRBD1
clone size: once
V gene: TRBV28

CDR3 DNA: TGTGCCAGTAGTATCCAGGGGGGGGACGCTGGTCAGCCCCAGCATTTT
CDR3 protein: CASSIQGGDAGQPQHF
J gene: TRBJ1-5
D gene: TRBD1
clone size: .
V gene: TRBV19

CDR3 DNA: TGCAGCGTTAGGCCGCTGGGGGGTGAGGAGACCCAGTACTTC
CDR3 protein: CSVRPLGGEETQYF
J gene: TRBJ2-5
D gene: .
clone size: .
V gene: TRBV29-1

CDR3 DNA: TGTGCCATACCGGGGGGGACAGATACGCAGTATTTT
CDR3 protein: CAIPGGTDTQYF
J gene: TRBJ2-3
D gene: TRBD2
clone size: .
V gene: TRBV11-2

CDR3 DNA: TGTGCCAGTAGTATCGTAGCGGGAGTCGGGGAGCAGTACTTC
CDR3 protein: CASSIVAGVGEQYF
J gene: TRBJ2-7
D gene: TRBD2
clone size: .
V gene: TRBV19

CDR3 DNA: TGTGCCAGCAGGACTAGCGGGAGGAATGAGCAGTTCTTC
CDR3 protein: CASRTSGRNEQFF
J gene: TRBJ2-1
D gene: TRBD2
clone size: .
V gene: TRBV7-3

CDR3 DNA: TGTGCCAGCAGCTTAGACAGGGGCACTGAAGCTTTCTTT
CDR3 protein: CASSLDRGTEAFF
J gene: TRBJ1-1
D gene: TRBD1
clone size: few
V gene: TRBV7-7

CDR3 DNA: TGTGCCAGCAGCTTAGATCTCCCGGGAAGGGGGCAGACCCAGTACTTC
CDR3 protein: CASSLDLPGRGQTQYF
J gene: TRBJ2-5
D gene: TRBD1
clone size: .
V gene: TRBV7-7

CDR3 DNA: TGTGCCAGCAGTCCCCGACAGGGTTCGAACACCGGGGAGCTGTTTTTT
CDR3 protein: CASSPRQGSNTGELFF
J gene: TRBJ2-2
D gene: TRBD1
clone size: .
V gene: TRBV27

CDR3 DNA: TGTGCCAGCAGCCCGACAGGGACGAATCAGCCCCAGCATTTT
CDR3 protein: CASSPTGTNQPQHF
J gene: TRBJ1-5
D gene: TRBD1
clone size: .
V gene: TRBV28

CDR3 DNA: TGTGCCAGTAGTATGGGGGGAACTTATGGCACTGAAGCTTTCTTT
CDR3 protein: CASSMGGTYGTEAFF
J gene: TRBJ1-1
D gene: .
clone size: .
V gene: TRBV19

CDR3 DNA: TGTGCCAGCAGCTTGGCTCAGGGACTAGCAAATGAGCAGTTCTTC
CDR3 protein: CASSLAQGLANEQFF
J gene: TRBJ2-1
D gene: TRBD2
clone size: .
V gene: TRBV5-4

CDR3 DNA: TGCGCCAGCAGTGAGGACGTGAGACAGGGCATAGCCCAGTCAGCGAACACTGAAGCTTTCTTT
CDR3 protein: CASSEDVRQGIAQSANTEAFF
J gene: TRBJ1-1
D gene: TRBD1
clone size: .
V gene: TRBV10-1

CDR3 DNA: TGCGCCAGCAGCCCTATATTCCTAAGGGGTCCGGGAAACACCATATATTTT
CDR3 protein: CASSPIFLRGPGNTIYF
J gene: TRBJ1-3
D gene: .
clone size: .
V gene: TRBV4-1

CDR3 DNA: TGTGCCAGCAGCTTATTCAGTGGAACAGATACGCAGTATTTT
CDR3 protein: CASSLFSGTDTQYF
J gene: TRBJ2-3
D gene: .
clone size: .
V gene: TRBV7-9

CDR3 DNA: TGTGCCAGCAACCCTGGACAGCAAGAGACCCAGTACTTC
CDR3 protein: CASNPGQQETQYF
J gene: TRBJ2-5
D gene: .
clone size: .
V gene: TRBV7-9

CDR3 DNA: TGTGCCTGGAGTGTTCGAAGGAATTACTACGAGCAGTACTTC
CDR3 protein: CAWSVRRNYYEQYF
J gene: TRBJ2-7
D gene: .
clone size: .
V gene: TRBV30

CDR3 DNA: TGCGCCAGCAGCCATACCGGGACTAGCGGACGCTCCTACAATGAGCAGTTCTTC
CDR3 protein: CASSHTGTSGRSYNEQFF
J gene: TRBJ2-1
D gene: TRBD2
clone size: .
V gene: TRBV4-1

CDR3 DNA: TGTGCCAGCAGCCCCAGGGGCGAAGCCGGGTATTTT
CDR3 protein: CASSPRGEAGYF
J gene: TRBJ2-3
D gene: .
clone size: .
V gene: TRBV7-2

CDR3 DNA: TGCAGCGCCCGGGGACTAGCGGGGGAGACCCAGTACTTC
CDR3 protein: CSARGLAGETQYF
J gene: TRBJ2-5
D gene: TRBD2
clone size: .
V gene: TRBV29-1

CDR3 DNA: TGCGCCAGCAGCCAAGCGGAGTCTTGGGTCTACGAGCAGTACTTC
CDR3 protein: CASSQAESWVYEQYF
J gene: TRBJ2-7
D gene: .
clone size: .
V gene: TRBV4-1

CDR3 DNA: TGCGCCAGCAGCCGGCTCGGACAGGGAGAAGAGACCCAGTACTTC
CDR3 protein: CASSRLGQGEETQYF
J gene: TRBJ2-5
D gene: TRBD1
clone size: .
V gene: TRBV5-1

CDR3 DNA: TGTGCCAGCAGCTTGGGGACTAGCAGATACACAGATACGCAGTATTTT
CDR3 protein: CASSLGTSRYTDTQYF
J gene: TRBJ2-3
D gene: TRBD2
clone size: .
V gene: TRBV11-3

CDR3 DNA: TGTGCCAGCACGCGGGGACTAGCGGGAGGTCTAAGCGAGCAGTACTTC
CDR3 protein: CASTRGLAGGLSEQYF
J gene: TRBJ2-7
D gene: TRBD2
clone size: .
V gene: TRBV5-5

CDR3 DNA: TGCGCCAGCAGCCCCCTCGTGGGCCGGGGGGGGATGAACACTGAAGCTTTCTTT
CDR3 protein: CASSPLVGRGGMNTEAFF
J gene: TRBJ1-1
D gene: .
clone size: few
V gene: TRBV4-1